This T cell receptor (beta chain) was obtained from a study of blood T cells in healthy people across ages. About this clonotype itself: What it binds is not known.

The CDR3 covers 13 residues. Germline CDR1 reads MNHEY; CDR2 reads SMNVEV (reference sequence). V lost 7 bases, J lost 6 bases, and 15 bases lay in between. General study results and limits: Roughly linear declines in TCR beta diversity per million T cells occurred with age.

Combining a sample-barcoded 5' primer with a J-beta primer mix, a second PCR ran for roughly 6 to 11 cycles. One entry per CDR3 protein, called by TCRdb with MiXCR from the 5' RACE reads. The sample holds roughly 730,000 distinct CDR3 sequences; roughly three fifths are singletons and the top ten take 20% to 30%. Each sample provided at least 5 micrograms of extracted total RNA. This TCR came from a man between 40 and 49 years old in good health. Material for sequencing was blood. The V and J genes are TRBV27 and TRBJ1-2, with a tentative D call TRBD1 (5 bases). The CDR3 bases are TGTGCCAGCACCAGCAGGGAGAGTGATGGCTACACCTTC. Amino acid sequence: CASTSRESDGYTF.